This TCR beta chain was identified in a study of blood T cell repertoires in COVID-19. V shed 4 bases and J shed 0 bases, with 12 bases lying between them. This CDR3 has 15 amino acids. Germline CDR1 SGDLS, CDR2 YYNGEE. In the authors' workflow: Nucleated cell number was recorded as an estimate derived from reference gene primer amplification. Generated by immunoSEQ multiplex PCR, the TCRdb table keeps only in-frame clones and is missing some. The V and J calls and clone size were taken over from that table, and D and trimming were inferred from the DNA. The table lists a few hundred thousand clones, about four fifths of them singletons, with roughly 3.2% in the top ten. The table lists this clone with a few counts.

The TCR originated in a woman aged 18-29 years with acute or convalescent COVID-19. Sequencing used peripheral blood. The chain recombines TRBV9 with TRBJ2-3; tentative D call: TRBD2 (6 bases). CDR3 sequence reads: CASSPWDWSTDTQYF. In DNA, the CDR3 is TGTGCCAGCAGCCCTTGGGACTGGAGCACAGATACGCAGTATTTT.